This entry concerns a single TCR beta chain. No cognate antigen has been identified for it. Base-call qualities are not available, and no considerably larger clone is one nucleotide away. The data are from a study of blood T cell repertoires in COVID-19 (dated by TCRdb to 2020 to 2022). Turning to the overall study: The collaborator samples originated in the United States, Italy and Spain and spanned the acute and convalescent phases of COVID-19. The repertoires were released in a freely available public database meant as a resource for research on the immune response to SARS-CoV-2. Nearly every sample came with metadata listing a de-identified subject ID, COVID-19 status, age in years and sex. Where HLA class I and class II types were available, the types were taken from metadata supplied by the sample provider, not from assay-based typing. The prospective study material was composed of cDNA or gDNA derived from T cells, B-cell-depleted T cells, or PBMCs. Subjects who had been exposed to COVID-19, were actively infected with it, or had recovered from it provided the deeply sampled blood TCRbeta repertoires that made up the dataset. The samples were drawn from two sources: the first 160 participants of the ongoing ImmuneRACE study, and over 950 subjects contributed by 6 global collaborators.

TCRbeta CDR3 regions were amplified from genomic DNA using the immunoSEQ Assay, a bias-controlled multiplex PCR. As for how the authors treated the data: Within the assay, amplification of reference gene primers was used to estimate how many nucleated cells each sample contained. To quantify the absolute abundance of each unique TCRbeta CDR3 rearrangement, sequence reads were collapsed and filtered. For each sample, productive Simpson clonality was calculated as the square root of Simpson's diversity index across productive rearrangements. What TCRdb holds here is the immuneACCESS table cut down to in-frame rearrangements. Part of the clones is not present; checked against another copy, under half of the missing clones reflect an unresolved V gene, and the others are unexplained. For V, J and clone size, that table is used; D and trimming come from the DNA. In this sample the table shows about 260,000 clones, more than 75% of which occur a single time. The biggest ten clones account for approximately 1.5% of the sample.

The germline V gene (reference sequence) specifies GTSNPN as CDR1 and SVGIG as CDR2. The CDR3, from cysteine to phenylalanine, totals 14 residues. Of all the DNA, just the CDR3 is kept, 42 bases in frame from base 1. From V the trimming removes 4 bases and from J it removes 0 bases, while the gene matches leave 5 bases of the junction unaccounted for. Paper-wide results and their limitations: The amount of clinical and demographic metadata varied by source and participant and was provided uncurated.

A second Seattle source provided samples from volunteer blood donors who had recovered from COVID-19. Whole blood was collected in K2EDTA tubes by collaborating institutions according to the institutions' own protocols. For TCRbeta analysis, collaborators shipped samples as frozen whole blood, isolated PBMCs, or DNA extracted from either of those sample types. This TCR was recovered from a woman aged 40 to 55 who had recovered from COVID-19. The sequenced sample consisted of peripheral blood. The chain uses TRBV30 and TRBJ1-1, and TRBD1 matches 7 of the central bases. The base sequence is TGTGCCTGGAACCCGGGACAGATGAACACTGAAGCTTTCTTT. It codes for CAWNPGQMNTEAFF.